Following are 23 T cell receptor beta chains from one sample sequenced in a study of CD8 T cells in Susac syndrome. With random hexamers, reverse transcription was performed on about 0.5 to 1 ug of RNA. Via MiXCR, TCRdb re-called the immunoSEQ multiplex PCR reads, giving one row per CDR3 protein. The sample gives about 400,000 distinct CDR3 sequences, approximately 85% of which show up once; around 0.12% is in the top ten. The sequencing input was CD8+ T cells from PBMCs. Receptors originate from a human donor with multiple sclerosis.

The chain couples TRBV19 to TRBJ2-7, with 13 bases aligning to TRBD2. Germline CDR1 is LNHDA and CDR2 is SQIVND (reference sequence). V dropped 4 bases and J dropped 6; count of bases not matched to a gene: 6. CDR3 length: 15 amino acids. CDR3 in amino acids: CASSKLAGGPREQYF. The CDR3 DNA is TGTGCCAGTAGTAAACTAGCGGGAGGGCCCCGCGAGCAGTACTTC.

This chain joins TRBV5-8 and TRBJ2-2; perhaps TRBD1 as D (6 bases). CDR3 length equals 16 residues. Trimming cost V 2 bases and J 1 base, with 12 bases left between them. Germline CDR1 reads SGHTS; CDR2 reads YDEGEE. Here the CDR3 DNA reads TGTGCCAGCAGCTTAGATCTGGACAGGAACACCGGGGAGCTGTTTTTT. It codes for CASSLDLDRNTGELFF. Looking up the rest from reference TRBV5-8 and TRBJ2-2 gives the full variable domain: EAGVTQSPTHLIKTRGQQATLRCSPISGHTSVYWYQQALGLGLQFLLWYDEGEERNRGNFPPRFSGRQFPNYSSELNVNALELEDSALYLCASSLDLDRNTGELFFGEGSRLTVL.

This chain joins TRBV5-1 and TRBJ1-5; unclear D gene. Germline V CDR1 and CDR2: SGHRS, YFSETQ. V lost 0 bases to trimming and J lost 5 bases, with 9 bases between them. The CDR3 is 14 amino acids. In DNA form, the CDR3 reads TGCGCCAGCAGCTTGGAAGGGCCCCATCAGCCCCAGCATTTT. This sequence encodes CASSLEGPHQPQHF.

The chain has TRBV29-1 and TRBJ1-1, with TRBD1 matching 9 bases. J was trimmed by 1 base and V by 0 bases; bases with no gene match: 3. The germline gives CDR1 SQVTM, CDR2 ANQGSEA. The CDR3 runs to 15 residues. This CDR3 reads CSVEDWTGENTEAFF. The CDR3 DNA reads as TGCAGCGTTGAAGATTGGACAGGGGAGAACACTGAAGCTTTCTTT.

The chain recombines TRBV5-1 with TRBJ2-7, with 14 bases lining up with TRBD2. The V and J ends lost 4 bases and 6 bases, in that order; junction bases with no gene match: 3. There are 14 residues in the CDR3. Germline CDR1 SGHRS, CDR2 YFSETQ. CDR3 region: CASSKGLAGVEQYF. In DNA form, the CDR3 reads TGCGCCAGCAGCAAGGGACTAGCGGGAGTCGAGCAGTACTTC.

This chain joins TRBV4-1 and TRBJ2-1; TRBD2 matches 9 bases. Trimming removed 1 base from V and 7 bases from J; junction bases left unmatched: 5. Germline V gene sequence: CDR1 MGHRA, CDR2 YSYEKL. The CDR3 covers 15 residues. This CDR3 is CASSQGLAEGNEQFF. CDR3 coding DNA: TGCGCCAGCAGCCAAGGACTAGCGGAAGGGAATGAGCAGTTCTTC.

The CDR3 bases are TGTGCCAGCAGCCCAATAGGGTTATCAACCTATGGCTACACCTTC. Amino acid sequence: CASSPIGLSTYGYTF. V usage is TRBV14 and J usage is TRBJ1-2; D is undetermined. V was trimmed by 4 bases and J by 4 bases, leaving 16 bases between them. Germline CDR1 is SGHDN and CDR2 is FVKESK. This CDR3 comprises 15 residues.

This sequence joins TRBV14 and TRBJ1-1; 7 nucleotides agree with TRBD1. Germline trimming cut 2 bases from V and 1 base from J; bases unmatched to any gene: 13. From germline, CDR1 is SGHDN and CDR2 FVKESK. The CDR3 is 18 residues long. The CDR3 here is CASSQNGDRVGWNTEAFF. As DNA, the CDR3 is TGTGCCAGCAGCCAAAACGGAGACAGGGTAGGTTGGAACACTGAAGCTTTCTTT.

This chain links TRBV27 with TRBJ1-2, with D possibly matching TRBD1 (5 bases). Germline values: CDR1 MNHEY, CDR2 SMNVEV (reference sequence). The V end was cut by 8 bases, the J end by 6 bases, with 13 bases between. The CDR3 totals 12 residues. The CDR3 region is CASGSGFNGYTF. Written as DNA, the CDR3 is TGTGCCAGCGGCTCAGGGTTCAATGGCTACACCTTC.

J is TRBJ2-7 and V is TRBV13; no definite D call. The ends were cut back, 4 bases at V and 0 bases at J, with 10 bases in the middle. The CDR3 totals 14 residues. Germline assignment: CDR1 PRHDT and CDR2 FYEKMQ (reference sequence). CDR3 sequence reads: CASSYMMVSYEQYF. As DNA, the CDR3 is TGTGCCAGCAGCTACATGATGGTCTCCTACGAGCAGTACTTC.

This chain joins TRBV12-3 or TRBV12-4 and TRBJ2-7, with a tentative D call TRBD1 (5 bases). The CDR3 has 17 residues. Trimming removed 4 bases at V and 6 bases at J, with 25 bases between. As DNA, the CDR3 is TGTGCCAGCAGTTCCAGGAGTGGGGCAGGTACTTCTTTCGAGCAGTACTTC. Protein sequence: CASSSRSGAGTSFEQYF.

The chain carries TRBV7-9 and TRBJ2-4; no clear D gene. Germline V gene data show CDR1 as SEHNR and CDR2 as FQNEAQ (reference sequence). V was trimmed by 3 bases and J by 6 bases, leaving 12 bases between them. The CDR3 length is 14 residues. CDR3: CASSFHVTGNIQYF. CDR3 DNA: TGTGCCAGCAGCTTCCATGTGACGGGAAACATTCAGTACTTC.

This clonotype was detected only once. This chain joins TRBV5-1 and TRBJ2-7; 10 positions agree with TRBD2. The germline V gene has CDR1 SGHRS and CDR2 YFSETQ. This CDR3 has 15 amino acids. V trimming: 4 bases; J trimming: 4 bases; junction bases outside the gene matches: 8. The CDR3 reads CASSDGLAEGYEQYF. The CDR3 coding sequence is TGCGCCAGCAGCGATGGACTAGCGGAGGGGTACGAGCAGTACTTC. The variable domain in full, completed from reference TRBV5-1 and TRBJ2-7, reads KAGVTQTPRYLIKTRGQQVTLSCSPISGHRSVSWYQQTPGQGLQFLFEYFSETQRNKGNFPGRFSGRQFSNSRSEMNVSTLELGDSALYLCASSDGLAEGYEQYFGPGTRLTVT.

The V and J genes are TRBV4-1 and TRBJ2-1, with unresolved D. The length of the CDR3 is 15 residues. Trimming removed 0 bases from V and 4 bases from J, with 10 bases in between. Germline lookup yields CDR1 MGHRA and CDR2 YSYEKL. CDR3 in amino acids: CASSQDNEGYNEQFF. CDR3 nucleotides: TGCGCCAGCAGCCAAGATAACGAAGGATACAATGAGCAGTTCTTC.

This clonotype was recorded only once. The V gene is TRBV6-1, the J gene TRBJ1-1; D unclear. Germline V lookup: CDR1 MNHNS, CDR2 SASEGT. The V end lost 0 bases, the J end lost 5 bases, and 7 bases lay between the germline ends. This CDR3 comprises 13 residues. The DNA of the CDR3 is TGTGCCAGCAGTGAAGCGGGGTGGACTGAAGCTTTCTTT. Residues: CASSEAGWTEAFF.

The J gene is TRBJ2-7, the V gene TRBV27, with D possibly TRBD1 on 6 matching bases. Germline assignment: CDR1 MNHEY and CDR2 SMNVEV (reference sequence). The germline V and J ends were trimmed by 3 bases and 6 bases, with 12 bases remaining between them. The CDR3 is 13 residues long. CDR3 in amino acids: CASSFTRGAEQYF. The CDR3, as DNA: TGTGCCAGCAGTTTCACCAGGGGAGCCGAGCAGTACTTC.

This clonotype has just one count. This chain links TRBV12-5 with TRBJ2-1, with TRBD2 identical over 11 bases. V lost 3 bases and J lost 6; bases outside the gene matches: 16. The CDR3 has 19 residues. Germline lookup yields CDR1 LGHNT and CDR2 FRNRAP. The CDR3 DNA sequence: TGTGCTAGTGGTTTCACCACGGACAGGGGACTAGCGGAGTCCAATGAGCAGTTCTTC. This translates into CASGFTTDRGLAESNEQFF.

This chain connects TRBV27 to TRBJ1-2, with D unresolved. The V end was cut by 6 bases, the J end by 5 bases, with 13 bases between. The CDR3 totals 13 residues. Germline lookup yields CDR1 MNHEY and CDR2 SMNVEV (reference sequence). The CDR3 region has the DNA TGTGCCAGCAGCTCCGGACCGCTATATGGCTACACCTTC. Amino acids: CASSSGPLYGYTF.

This chain joins TRBV6-6 and TRBJ1-1; 10 bases are a match to TRBD1. CDR1 is MNHNY, CDR2 SVGAGI, per germline (reference sequence). J was trimmed by 4 bases and V by 4 bases; bases with no gene match: 9. The CDR3 loop spans 16 amino acids. The CDR3 DNA is TGTGCCAGCAGTTTCATAAGAGGACAGGGGGGCACTGAAGCTTTCTTT. It is translated as CASSFIRGQGGTEAFF.

V and J are TRBV4-1 and TRBJ2-7; TRBD1 matches at 9 bases. The ends lost 4 bases at V and 0 bases at J; junction bases unmatched: 4. The germline gives CDR1 MGHRA, CDR2 YSYEKL. This CDR3 is 15 amino acids long. The CDR3 region has the DNA TGCGCCAGCAGCCGCGGGACAGGGTTCTCCTACGAGCAGTACTTC. It codes for CASSRGTGFSYEQYF.

The V and J genes are TRBV24-1 and TRBJ2-5; D unclear. Germline V lookup: CDR1 KGHDR, CDR2 SFDVKD. V was trimmed by 2 bases and J by 4 bases, leaving 4 bases between them. This CDR3 contains 12 residues. The CDR3: CATSDSTETQYF. The CDR3 DNA reads as TGTGCCACCAGTGATTCCACAGAGACCCAGTACTTC.

V and J are TRBV2 and TRBJ1-6; no definite D call. Germline V CDR1 and CDR2: SNHLY, FYNNEI. This CDR3 region has 14 residues. The V end lost 11 bases, the J end lost 0 bases, and 11 bases lay between the germline ends. The CDR3, as DNA: TGTGCCGCATCGGGGAGCTCCTATAATTCACCCCTCCACTTT. Protein product: CAASGSSYNSPLHF.

V and J are TRBV10-3 and TRBJ1-1, with D perhaps TRBD1 (6 bases). CDR3 size: 15 residues. Germline loops: CDR1 ENHRY, CDR2 SYGVKD. Between the trimmed V and J ends, which lost 10 bases and 1 base, there was a span of 19 bases. The CDR3 loop reads CATNQGPEKNTEAFF. DNA of the CDR3: TGTGCCACTAACCAGGGGCCCGAAAAGAACACTGAAGCTTTCTTT.